This T cell receptor (beta chain) comes out of a study of CD8 T cells in Susac syndrome. Study outcomes and limitations: It was acknowledged in the study that its TCR sequencing and HLA analysis involved a relatively small number of individuals.

V was pared by 6 bases and J by 7 bases, with 6 bases between. The CDR3 loop spans 10 amino acids. Germline V gene lookup returns CDR1 MNHEY and CDR2 SVGAGI. The multiple sclerosis controls comprised treatment-naive patients whose relapsing-remitting disease was stable or active. Negative magnetic isolation gave CD8+ and CD4+ cells; FACS enriched CD8+ TEMRA. RNA, at about 0.5 to 1 ug, was reverse transcribed with random hexamers. Amplification of TCR beta CDR3 spanned 54 Vbeta and 13 Jbeta via immunoSEQ multiplex PCR. TCRdb fed the immunoSEQ multiplex PCR reads into MiXCR, producing one record per CDR3 protein. The profile shows tens of thousands of distinct CDR3 sequences, roughly 94% of them singletons. There are a few counts of this clonotype. The antigen remains undetermined.

Material: CD8+ T cells from PBMCs. The clonotype originates from a human donor with multiple sclerosis. The chain has TRBV6-5 and TRBJ1-1; the D is unclear. The CDR3 sequence: CASSGYEAFF. The CDR3 DNA follows: TGTGCCAGCAGCGGGTATGAAGCTTTCTTT.